These 31 T cell receptor beta chains were sequenced from one sample in a study of Ad26.COV2.S vaccination and SARS-CoV-2 variants. The protocol was immunoSEQ multiplex PCR, while the TCRdb copy is restricted to in-frame clones and leaves out a portion. The sample has about half a million clones, approximately 90% seen once. Treatment described: some 20 received Ad26.COV2.S at low or high dose, single or two shots; roughly 5 received placebo; per-sample allocation not given. The samples date from day 63 after the first vaccine or placebo injection. The specimen was peripheral blood, collected in a trial of Ad26.COV2.S vaccine versus placebo. Every receptor here comes from a person aged 18-65 years who received the Ad26.COV2.S COVID-19 vaccine or a placebo.

This chain uses TRBV2 with TRBJ2-2, with TRBD1 matching 12 bases. This CDR3 is built from 15 residues. Per the germline V gene, CDR1 is SNHLY and CDR2 is FYNNEI. V was pared by 5 bases and J by 7 bases, with 5 bases of the junction left unmatched. CDR3 DNA sequence: TGTGCCAGCAGTAAGGGACAGGGGGCTCACGGGGAGCTGTTTTTT. It codes for CASSKGQGAHGELFF.

V is TRBV6-6 and J is TRBJ2-7, with D uncertain. V lost 6 bases and J 3 bases, leaving 6 bases between the germline ends. Germline CDR1 MNHNY, CDR2 SVGAGI (reference sequence). This CDR3 comprises 11 residues. The CDR3 protein is CASSANYEQYF. The CDR3 region has the DNA TGTGCCAGCAGCGCAAACTACGAGCAGTACTTC.

This chain links TRBV14 with TRBJ2-3; D remains unclear. Germline CDR1 is SGHDN and CDR2 is FVKESK. The CDR3 covers 17 residues. V gave up 0 bases and J gave up 0 bases, with 13 bases separating them. In nucleotides, the CDR3 is TGTGCCAGCAGCCAAGACCGAGGAGCCCTTAGCACAGATACGCAGTATTTT. Amino acids: CASSQDRGALSTDTQYF.

The V and J genes are TRBV7-9 and TRBJ2-2, with D unclear. This CDR3 region has 14 residues. CDR1 and CDR2 from the germline V gene are SEHNR and FQNEAQ (reference sequence). Trimming stripped 3 bases from V and 1 base from J, with 6 bases between. In DNA, the CDR3 is TGTGCCAGCAGCTTTGGCCAGAACACCGGGGAGCTGTTTTTT. This encodes CASSFGQNTGELFF.

The V gene is TRBV30, the J gene TRBJ1-2, with TRBD1 as a possible D gene (5 bases). This CDR3 region has 15 residues. From germline, CDR1 is GTSNPN and CDR2 SVGIG (reference sequence). Trimming removed 2 bases from V and 2 bases from J, with 15 bases in between. The DNA for the CDR3 is TGTGCCTGGAGTCAGCCAGGGTTTAGGAACTATGGCTACACCTTC. Its translation is CAWSQPGFRNYGYTF.

The V call is TRBV5-4, the J call TRBJ2-3; unclear D gene. CDR1 and CDR2 (germline): SGHNT, YYREEE (reference sequence). This CDR3 is 14 amino acids long. Trimming removed 2 bases at V and 7 bases at J, with 14 bases between. The CDR3 DNA follows: TGTGCCAGCAGCTTTAGGTCACAGCTTAATACGCAGTATTTT. This sequence encodes CASSFRSQLNTQYF.

This chain connects TRBV6-5 to TRBJ1-1, with D unresolved. Trimming cost V 0 bases and J 1 base, with 12 bases left between them. This CDR3 has 16 amino acids. CDR1 is MNHEY, CDR2 SVGAGI, per germline. Here the CDR3 reads CASSYSRGFPNTEAFF. Written as DNA, the CDR3 is TGTGCCAGCAGTTACTCGAGAGGGTTCCCGAACACTGAAGCTTTCTTT.

Points on this clone: This CDR3 is also generated by other DNA sequences in the sample. This rearrangement joins TRBV7-2 to TRBJ2-3, with D unclear. The CDR3 length is 14 residues. Germline V lookup: CDR1 SGHTA, CDR2 FQGNSA. Trimming pared 2 bases from V and 0 bases from J, leaving 6 bases between. CDR3 region: CASSLRRSTDTQYF. The CDR3, as DNA: TGTGCCAGCAGCTTACGGCGGAGCACAGATACGCAGTATTTT.

This clone came up a few times. V usage is TRBV19 and J usage is TRBJ1-1; D not resolved. Trimming took 5 bases from V and 8 from J, leaving 3 bases between them. The CDR3 is made up of 9 amino acids. Looked up from germline, CDR1 is LNHDA and CDR2 is SQIVND (reference sequence). In DNA, the CDR3 is TGTGCCAGTAGTCCCGAAGCTTTCTTT. This sequence encodes CASSPEAFF.

The genes are TRBV6-6 and TRBJ1-1; D might be TRBD1 (6 bases). Germline V gene lookup returns CDR1 MNHNY and CDR2 SVGAGI (reference sequence). The CDR3 covers 15 residues. The V end was cut by 2 bases, the J end by 5 bases, with 15 bases between. CDR3 region: CASSYPDRSETEAFF. The CDR3 region has the DNA TGTGCCAGCAGTTACCCCGACAGGTCCGAGACTGAAGCTTTCTTT.

The table lists this clone with a count of one. This sequence joins TRBV10-3 and TRBJ2-1, with D unclear. This CDR3 spans 12 amino acids. The germline CDR1 and CDR2 sequences are ENHRY and SYGVKD. Trimming stripped 8 bases from V and 8 bases from J, with 13 bases between. CDR3 DNA sequence: TGTGCCATCGGGCCCGGTGGCGATGAGCAGTTCTTC. This codes for CAIGPGGDEQFF.

This clone was observed once. V gene TRBV5-6 combines with J gene TRBJ1-1; 8 bases match TRBD1. Trimming took 4 bases from V and 11 from J; bases not matched to a gene: 10. The CDR3 spans 13 residues. Looked up from germline, CDR1 is SGHDT and CDR2 is YYEEEE. The CDR3 loop is CASSPGQGVGAFF. As DNA, the CDR3 is TGTGCCAGCAGCCCTGGACAGGGAGTGGGGGCTTTCTTT.

This chain links TRBV7-2 with TRBJ2-7, with D possibly called TRBD1 or TRBD2 (5 bases each). Germline CDR1 and CDR2: SGHTA and FQGNSA. CDR3 length: 14 residues. V lost 5 bases and J lost 2, with 13 bases in between. CDR3 bases: TGTGCCAGCAGCCGCAACCAGGGACCCTACGAGCAGTACTTC. This encodes CASSRNQGPYEQYF.

V and J are TRBV28 and TRBJ1-2, with D unclear. V gave up 2 bases and J gave up 5 bases, with 9 bases separating them. Germline CDR1 reads MDHEN; CDR2 reads SYDVKM. The CDR3 has 13 amino acids. CDR3 loop: CASSLGIKYGYTF. CDR3 coding DNA: TGTGCCAGCAGTTTAGGCATAAAATATGGCTACACCTTC.

The chain couples TRBV18 to TRBJ2-1, with 7 nucleotides matching TRBD1. V dropped 8 bases and J dropped 4; count of bases not matched to a gene: 8. From germline, CDR1 is KGHSH and CDR2 LQKENI. CDR3 size: 14 residues. The DNA for the CDR3 is TGTGCCAGCGAGCCGGGACAGACTTACAATGAGCAGTTCTTC. It yields the protein CASEPGQTYNEQFF.

The chain carries TRBV6-5 and TRBJ2-2; D gene uncertain. From germline, CDR1 is MNHEY and CDR2 SVGAGI. The CDR3 has 15 amino acids. Trimming removed 8 bases at V and 4 bases at J, with 17 bases between. The chain's CDR3 is CASRFQASITGELFF. As DNA, the CDR3 is TGTGCCAGCCGTTTCCAGGCCTCGATCACCGGGGAGCTGTTTTTT.

For the CDR3, the DNA is TGTGCCAGCTCACCAGGATTCGTGATAGGAAATGAAAAACTGTTTTTT. Translating gives CASSPGFVIGNEKLFF. This chain uses TRBV18 with TRBJ1-4; D gene unclear. Germline V CDR1 and CDR2: KGHSH, LQKENI. This CDR3 has 16 amino acids. V lost 2 bases and J 5 bases, leaving 15 bases between the germline ends. Filled out from reference TRBV18 and TRBJ1-4, the complete variable domain reads NAGVMQNPRHLVRRRGQEARLRCSPMKGHSHVYWYRQLPEEGLKFMVYLQKENIIDESGMPKERFSAEFPKEGPSILRIQQVVRGDSAAYFCASSPGFVIGNEKLFFGSGTQLSVL.

J is TRBJ1-1 and V is TRBV4-1; D is unresolved. CDR3 length: 17 residues. Deletions cut 3 bases from V and 0 bases from J, with 17 bases between. Per the germline V gene, CDR1 is MGHRA and CDR2 is YSYEKL. The CDR3 protein is CASSQGLTPLMNTEAFF. CDR3 coding DNA: TGCGCCAGCAGCCAGGGCCTCACACCACTCATGAACACTGAAGCTTTCTTT.

The J gene is TRBJ2-3, the V gene TRBV27; D ambiguous. This CDR3 spans 13 amino acids. The germline gives CDR1 MNHEY, CDR2 SMNVEV (reference sequence). V lost 4 bases and J lost 5, with 10 bases in between. CDR3 sequence reads: CASSSAARDTQYF. DNA of the CDR3: TGTGCCAGCAGTTCGGCAGCCCGAGATACGCAGTATTTT.

The J gene is TRBJ2-7, the V gene TRBV7-8, with D uncertain. Trimming took off 4 bases at V and 0 bases at J, with 7 bases between the two ends. The CDR3 is 13 amino acids. Germline CDR1 SGHVS, CDR2 FQNEAQ. CDR3 residues: CASSYRSSYEQYF. The CDR3 DNA is TGTGCCAGCAGCTACAGAAGCTCCTACGAGCAGTACTTC.

This clone showed up just once. V usage is TRBV24-1 and J usage is TRBJ1-3; TRBD1 agrees at 7 bases. Germline V CDR1 and CDR2: KGHDR, SFDVKD. The ends lost 4 bases at V and 4 bases at J; junction bases unmatched: 6. The CDR3 has 15 residues. The CDR3, as DNA: TGTGCCACCAGTGAGAACAGGGGTAACGGAAACACCATATATTTT. As protein: CATSENRGNGNTIYF.

The V call is TRBV6-5, the J call TRBJ2-1; TRBD2 aligns across 9 bases. Germline V gene lookup returns CDR1 MNHEY and CDR2 SVGAGI. Trimming took 4 bases from V and 9 from J; bases not matched to a gene: 10. There are 15 residues in the CDR3. Here the CDR3 reads CASSFFSGSGFEQFF. In nucleotides, the CDR3 is TGTGCCAGCAGTTTCTTTAGCGGGAGCGGGTTTGAGCAGTTCTTC.

The rearrangement links TRBV5-8 to TRBJ1-2; D is unclear. The germline V gene encodes CDR1 SGHTS and CDR2 YDEGEE. The CDR3 sequence is 13 residues long. Trimming cost V 1 base and J 8 bases, with 12 bases left between them. The CDR3 nucleotides read TGTGCCAGCAGCTTGCCTAACGGTCGCGGCTACACCTTC. This gives the protein CASSLPNGRGYTF.

V and J are TRBV11-2 and TRBJ2-7; D possibly corresponds to TRBD2 (5 bases). Trimming removed 5 bases at V and 3 bases at J, with 17 bases between. Germline-derived CDR1 and CDR2 are SGHAT and FQNNGV. The CDR3 has 15 residues. The CDR3 DNA follows: TGTGCCAGCAGCCCCCTTTTTGAGGGTTTCTACGAGCAGTACTTC. Translating it yields CASSPLFEGFYEQYF. Variable domain in full (rest from reference TRBV11-2 and TRBJ2-7): EAGVAQSPRYKIIEKRQSVAFWCNPISGHATLYWYQQILGQGPKLLIQFQNNGVVDDSQLPKDRFSAERLKGVDSTLKIQPAKLEDSAVYLCASSPLFEGFYEQYFGPGTRLTVT.

Only one count was recorded for this clone. This chain joins TRBV28 and TRBJ1-1; 7 positions agree with TRBD1. CDR1 and CDR2 from the germline V gene are MDHEN and SYDVKM. CDR3 length: 15 residues. J was trimmed by 0 bases and V by 5 bases; bases with no gene match: 6. CDR3 region: CASSPGTAMNTEAFF. The DNA of the CDR3 is TGTGCCAGCAGTCCTGGGACAGCCATGAACACTGAAGCTTTCTTT.

The genes are TRBV29-1 and TRBJ1-2; D is unresolved. The germline V gene encodes CDR1 SQVTM and CDR2 ANQGSEA. Trimming removed 2 bases from V and 2 bases from J, with 6 bases in between. This CDR3 contains 12 residues. In DNA form, the CDR3 reads TGCAGCGTTGAATCGGGGAACTATGGCTACACCTTC. This sequence encodes CSVESGNYGYTF.

This chain connects TRBV27 to TRBJ2-7; D call uncertain. Germline assignment: CDR1 MNHEY and CDR2 SMNVEV (reference sequence). CDR3 length equals 15 residues. The germline V and J ends were trimmed by 3 bases and 1 base, with 13 bases remaining between them. The CDR3 DNA reads as TGTGCCAGCAGTTTCTCACCCCGACGGTCCTACGAGCAGTACTTC. This encodes CASSFSPRRSYEQYF.

The V and J genes are TRBV13 and TRBJ2-5; 15 nucleotides match TRBD2. The CDR3 spans 17 residues. Trimming took 6 bases from V and 4 from J; bases not matched to a gene: 9. Germline V lookup: CDR1 PRHDT, CDR2 FYEKMQ (reference sequence). The CDR3 DNA is TGTGCCAGCAGTGTGAGGGGACTAGCGGGGGGCGGAGAGACCCAGTACTTC. Translated: CASSVRGLAGGGETQYF.

This clone was counted only a few times. The same CDR3 also results from other DNA sequences found in this sample. The chain carries TRBV9 and TRBJ2-1; unclear D gene. The germline gives CDR1 SGDLS, CDR2 YYNGEE. The CDR3 is made up of 15 amino acids. V lost 1 base and J 0 bases, leaving 8 bases between the germline ends. CDR3 sequence: CASSVTDSSYNEQFF. For the CDR3, the DNA is TGTGCCAGCAGCGTAACGGATAGCTCCTACAATGAGCAGTTCTTC.

In regard to this clone: This same CDR3 is encoded by further DNA sequences in the sample. The rearrangement joins TRBV18 to TRBJ1-4; D remains ambiguous. CDR3 length: 13 residues. In germline, CDR1 is KGHSH, CDR2 LQKENI. V lost 2 bases to trimming and J lost 5 bases, with 6 bases between them. Here the CDR3 DNA reads TGTGCCAGCTCACCAGGGCTAAATGAAAAACTGTTTTTT. It codes for CASSPGLNEKLFF.

The chain combines TRBV28 with TRBJ1-2; D is undetermined. The length of the CDR3 is 13 residues. Germline CDR1 and CDR2: MDHEN and SYDVKM. The germline V and J ends were trimmed by 2 bases and 5 bases, with 9 bases remaining between them. In DNA form, the CDR3 reads TGTGCCAGCAGTTTAGGTGGCGAGTATGGCTACACCTTC. Translated, it gives CASSLGGEYGYTF.